This entry concerns a single T cell receptor (beta chain). The antigen is unknown. Possible read error: a much larger clone is one base away. The entry originates in a study of shared clonotypes between healthy human individuals. Assay: immunoSEQ multiplex PCR; the TCRdb copy retains only in-frame clones and omits some. This sample has approximately 95,000 clones; roughly 69% occur once, and the top ten carry less than 50%. The germline gives CDR1 MDHEN, CDR2 SYDVKM. V was clipped by 6 bases and J by 2 bases, with 2 bases between them. This CDR3 comprises 11 residues. Broader study findings: Blood was the sole source, and tissue repertoires probably differ.

Sequenced material: memory CD8+ T cells sorted from blood. Subset indicated: CD45RO+ cells pooled with CCR7-negative TemRA cells. The sequence was obtained from a man aged 30 to 39 in good health. The chain recombines TRBV28 with TRBJ2-1; no firm D call. The DNA for the CDR3 is TGTGCCAGCAGGACCTACAATGAGCAGTTCTTC. Its translation is CASRTYNEQFF.